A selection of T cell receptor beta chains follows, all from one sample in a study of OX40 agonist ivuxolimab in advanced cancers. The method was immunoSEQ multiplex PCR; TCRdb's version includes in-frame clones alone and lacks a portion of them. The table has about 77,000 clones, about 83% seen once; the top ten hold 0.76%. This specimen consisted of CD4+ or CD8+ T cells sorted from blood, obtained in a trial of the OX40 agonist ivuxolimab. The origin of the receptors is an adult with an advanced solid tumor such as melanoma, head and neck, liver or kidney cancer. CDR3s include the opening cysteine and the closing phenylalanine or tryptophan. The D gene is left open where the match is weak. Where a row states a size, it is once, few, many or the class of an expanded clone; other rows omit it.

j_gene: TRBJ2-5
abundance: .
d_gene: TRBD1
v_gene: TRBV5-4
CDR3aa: CASSYDRESQYF
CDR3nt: TGTGCCAGCAGCTATGACAGGGAGAGCCAGTACTTC

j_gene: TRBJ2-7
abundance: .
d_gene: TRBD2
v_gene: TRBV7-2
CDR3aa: CASSPRGAGGPSYEQYF
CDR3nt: TGTGCCAGCAGCCCCCGAGGAGCGGGGGGTCCTTCCTACGAGCAGTACTTC

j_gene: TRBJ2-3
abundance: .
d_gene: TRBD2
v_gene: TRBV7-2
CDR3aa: CASSLRVMGLPSTDTQYF
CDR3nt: TGTGCCAGCAGCTTACGGGTGATGGGACTACCTAGCACAGATACGCAGTATTTT

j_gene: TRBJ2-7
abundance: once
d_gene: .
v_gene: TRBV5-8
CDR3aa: CASSWGNQGLRQYF
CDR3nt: TGTGCCAGCAGCTGGGGGAATCAGGGACTGAGGCAGTACTTC

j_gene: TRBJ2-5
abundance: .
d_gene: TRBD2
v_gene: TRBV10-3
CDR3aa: CAISDLPGRVETQYF
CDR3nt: TGTGCCATCAGTGATCTCCCAGGGAGGGTAGAGACCCAGTACTTC

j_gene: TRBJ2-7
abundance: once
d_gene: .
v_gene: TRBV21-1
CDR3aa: CASSKVAGGPYEQYF
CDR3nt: TGTGCCAGCAGCAAGGTGGCGGGAGGGCCCTACGAGCAGTACTTC

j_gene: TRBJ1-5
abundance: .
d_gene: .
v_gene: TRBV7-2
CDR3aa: CASSQNQGPQHF
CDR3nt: TGTGCCAGCAGCCAAAACCAGGGGCCCCAGCATTTT

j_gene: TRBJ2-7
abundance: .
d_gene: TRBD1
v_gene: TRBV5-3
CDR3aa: CARSPGTGDHEQYF
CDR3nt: TGTGCCAGAAGCCCAGGGACAGGGGACCACGAGCAGTACTTC

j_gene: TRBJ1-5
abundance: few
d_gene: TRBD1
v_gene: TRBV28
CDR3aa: CASSLPDRVGNQPQHF
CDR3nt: TGTGCCAGCAGTTTACCCGACAGGGTTGGCAATCAGCCCCAGCATTTT

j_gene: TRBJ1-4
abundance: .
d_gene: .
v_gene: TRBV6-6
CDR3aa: CASSINEKLFF
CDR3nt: TGTGCCAGCAGTATTAATGAAAAACTGTTTTTT

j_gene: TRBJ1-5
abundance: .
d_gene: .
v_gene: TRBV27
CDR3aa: CASSYYNQPQHF
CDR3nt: TGTGCCAGCAGTTACTACAATCAGCCCCAGCATTTT

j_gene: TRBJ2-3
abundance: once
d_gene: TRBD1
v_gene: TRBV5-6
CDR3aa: CASSSGTGVGTDTQYF
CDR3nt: TGTGCCAGCAGCTCCGGGACAGGGGTGGGCACAGATACGCAGTATTTT

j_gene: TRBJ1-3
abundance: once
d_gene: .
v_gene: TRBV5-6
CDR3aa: CASSLGLGLSGNTIYF
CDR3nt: TGTGCCAGCAGCTTGGGGTTGGGGCTCTCTGGAAACACCATATATTTT

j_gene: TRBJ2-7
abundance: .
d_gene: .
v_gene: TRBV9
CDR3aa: CASTTMVSEQYF
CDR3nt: TGTGCCAGCACTACTATGGTCTCCGAGCAGTACTTC

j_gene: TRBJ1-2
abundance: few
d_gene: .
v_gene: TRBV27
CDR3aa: CASSFAGTTAYGYTF
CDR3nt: TGTGCCAGCAGTTTCGCCGGGACAACCGCTTATGGCTACACCTTC

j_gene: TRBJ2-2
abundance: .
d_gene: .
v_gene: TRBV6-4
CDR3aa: CASSDSYTKFGTGELFF
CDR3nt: TGTGCCAGCAGTGACTCGTATACCAAGTTCGGCACCGGGGAGCTGTTTTTT

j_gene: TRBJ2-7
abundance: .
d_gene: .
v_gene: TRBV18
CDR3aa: CASSVSHPYEQYF
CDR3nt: TGTGCCAGCTCAGTCAGTCACCCCTACGAGCAGTACTTC

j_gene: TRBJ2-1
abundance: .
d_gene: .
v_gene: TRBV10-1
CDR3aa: CASSGAGSYNEQFF
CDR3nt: TGCGCCAGCAGTGGCGCAGGCTCCTACAATGAGCAGTTCTTC

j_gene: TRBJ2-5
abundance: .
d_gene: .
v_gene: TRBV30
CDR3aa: CACSRGWGSLGETQYF
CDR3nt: TGTGCCTGTTCCCGGGGATGGGGATCCCTGGGAGAGACCCAGTACTTC

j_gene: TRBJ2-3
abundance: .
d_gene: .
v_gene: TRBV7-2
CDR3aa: CASRPQWDAGDTQYF
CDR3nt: TGTGCCAGCAGGCCTCAGTGGGACGCCGGAGATACGCAGTATTTT

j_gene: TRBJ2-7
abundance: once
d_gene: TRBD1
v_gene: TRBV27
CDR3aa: CASSQPGQGPYEQYF
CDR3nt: TGTGCCAGCAGTCAACCGGGACAGGGCCCCTACGAGCAGTACTTC

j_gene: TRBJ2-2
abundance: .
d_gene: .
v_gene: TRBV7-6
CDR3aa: CASSLASAVNTGELFF
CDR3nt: TGTGCCAGCAGCTTAGCGTCGGCAGTGAACACCGGGGAGCTGTTTTTT

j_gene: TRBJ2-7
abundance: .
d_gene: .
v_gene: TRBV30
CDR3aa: CASRNRVGSHEQYF
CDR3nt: TGTGCCTCGCGGAACAGGGTAGGGTCCCACGAGCAGTACTTC

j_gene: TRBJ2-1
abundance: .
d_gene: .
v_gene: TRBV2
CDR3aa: CASSSISGDSNEQFF
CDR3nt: TGTGCCAGCAGTAGTATTAGCGGGGACAGCAATGAGCAGTTCTTC

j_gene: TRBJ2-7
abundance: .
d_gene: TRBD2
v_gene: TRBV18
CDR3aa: CASSPAGGPIVEQYF
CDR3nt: TGTGCCAGCTCACCAGCGGGAGGGCCTATAGTCGAGCAGTACTTC

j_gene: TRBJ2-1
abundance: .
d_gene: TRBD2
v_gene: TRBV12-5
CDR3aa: CASGLVLASGVMGFF
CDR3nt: TGTGCTAGTGGTTTGGTACTCGCTAGCGGGGTGATGGGGTTCTTC

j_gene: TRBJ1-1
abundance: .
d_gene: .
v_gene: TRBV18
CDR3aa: CASSPRIQGQGTDTEAFF
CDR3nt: TGTGCCAGCTCACCACGTATCCAAGGTCAGGGGACGGACACTGAAGCTTTCTTT

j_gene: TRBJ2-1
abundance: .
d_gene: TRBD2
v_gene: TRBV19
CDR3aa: CASSMTGTSANEQFF
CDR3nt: TGTGCCAGTAGTATGACCGGGACTAGCGCCAATGAGCAGTTCTTC

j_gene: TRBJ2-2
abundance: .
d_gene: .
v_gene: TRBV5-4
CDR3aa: CASSLGSYTGELFF
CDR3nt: TGTGCCAGCAGCCTCGGGTCATACACCGGGGAGCTGTTTTTT

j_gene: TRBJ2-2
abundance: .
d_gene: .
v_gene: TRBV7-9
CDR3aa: CASNPGEVYAGELFF
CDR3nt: TGTGCCAGCAACCCAGGGGAGGTTTACGCCGGGGAGCTGTTTTTT

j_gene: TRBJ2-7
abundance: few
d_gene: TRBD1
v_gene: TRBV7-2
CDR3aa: CASSLATGGSSPYEQYF
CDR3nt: TGTGCCAGCAGCTTAGCAACAGGGGGAAGTAGCCCCTACGAGCAGTACTTC

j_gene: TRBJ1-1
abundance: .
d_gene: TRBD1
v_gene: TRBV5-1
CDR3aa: CASSPVLERGRTSAFF
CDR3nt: TGCGCCAGCAGCCCCGTATTGGAGAGGGGGCGAACCTCGGCTTTCTTT

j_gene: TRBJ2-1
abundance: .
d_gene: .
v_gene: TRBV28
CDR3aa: CASFDSSDEQFF
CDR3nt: TGTGCCAGCTTCGACAGTAGCGATGAGCAGTTCTTC

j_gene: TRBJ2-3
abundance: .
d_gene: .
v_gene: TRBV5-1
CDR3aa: CASSLAWGTDTQYF
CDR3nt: TGCGCCAGCAGTCTTGCCTGGGGGACAGATACGCAGTATTTT

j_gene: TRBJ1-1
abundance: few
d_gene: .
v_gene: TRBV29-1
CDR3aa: CSVREGTTEAFF
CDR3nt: TGCAGCGTCAGGGAGGGTACCACTGAAGCTTTCTTT

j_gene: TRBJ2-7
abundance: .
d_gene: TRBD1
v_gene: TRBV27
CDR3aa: CASSQTGTIAYEQYF
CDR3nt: TGTGCCAGCAGCCAGACAGGGACGATCGCCTACGAGCAGTACTTC

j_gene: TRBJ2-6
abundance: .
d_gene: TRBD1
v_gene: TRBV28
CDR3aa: CASTPGQFSGANVLTF
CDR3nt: TGTGCCAGCACCCCGGGACAGTTCTCTGGGGCCAACGTCCTGACTTTC

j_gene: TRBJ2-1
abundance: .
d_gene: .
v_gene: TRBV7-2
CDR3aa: CASSLGSSYNEQFF
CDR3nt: TGTGCCAGCAGCTTAGGTAGCTCCTACAATGAGCAGTTCTTC

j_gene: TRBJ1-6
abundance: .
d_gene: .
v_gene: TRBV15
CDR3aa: CATSRDGVSPLHF
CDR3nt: TGTGCCACCAGCAGAGATGGGGTCTCACCCCTCCACTTT

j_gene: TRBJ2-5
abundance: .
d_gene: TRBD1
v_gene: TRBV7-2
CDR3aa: CASSQSGTGETQYF
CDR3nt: TGTGCCAGCAGCCAGTCCGGGACAGGGGAGACCCAGTACTTC

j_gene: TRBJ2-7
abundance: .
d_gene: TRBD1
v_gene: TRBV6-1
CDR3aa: CASSPDRGPYEQYF
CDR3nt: TGTGCCAGCAGTCCAGACAGGGGACCCTACGAGCAGTACTTC

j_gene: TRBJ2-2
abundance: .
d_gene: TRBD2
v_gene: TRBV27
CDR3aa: CASSRSGAPNTGELFF
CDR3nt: TGTGCCAGCAGTCGTAGCGGGGCGCCGAACACCGGGGAGCTGTTTTTT

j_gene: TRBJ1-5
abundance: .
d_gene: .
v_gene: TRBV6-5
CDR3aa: CASSPRQGNQPQHF
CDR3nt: TGTGCCAGCAGTCCCCGACAGGGCAATCAGCCCCAGCATTTT

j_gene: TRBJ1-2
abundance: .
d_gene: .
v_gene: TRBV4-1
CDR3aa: CASRLDSSGIYGYTF
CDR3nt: TGCGCCAGCAGATTAGATTCCTCAGGGATCTATGGCTACACCTTC